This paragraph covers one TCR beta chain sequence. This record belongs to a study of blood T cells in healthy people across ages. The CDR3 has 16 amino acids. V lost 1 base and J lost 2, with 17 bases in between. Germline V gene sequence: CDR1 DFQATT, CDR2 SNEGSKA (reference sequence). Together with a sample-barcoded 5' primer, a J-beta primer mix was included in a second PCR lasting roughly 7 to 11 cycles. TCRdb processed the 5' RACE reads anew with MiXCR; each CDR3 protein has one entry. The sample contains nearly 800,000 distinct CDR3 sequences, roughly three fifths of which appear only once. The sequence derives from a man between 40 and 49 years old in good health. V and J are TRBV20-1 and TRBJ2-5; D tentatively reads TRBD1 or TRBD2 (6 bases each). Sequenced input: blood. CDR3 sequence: CSARALSQGTQETQYF. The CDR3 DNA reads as TGCAGTGCTAGAGCCTTGTCGCAGGGGACTCAAGAGACCCAGTACTTC.